Below are 14 T cell receptor beta chains sequenced from a single sample in a study of OX40 agonist ivuxolimab in advanced cancers. The method was immunoSEQ multiplex PCR; TCRdb's version includes in-frame clones alone and lacks a portion of them. The table has more than 60,000 clones, 80% to 90% seen once. This specimen was CD4+ or CD8+ T cells sorted from blood, taken in a trial of the OX40 agonist ivuxolimab. These receptors were collected from an adult with an advanced solid tumor such as melanoma, head and neck, liver or kidney cancer.

This clone was seen more than once but under ten times. The chain couples TRBV4-2 to TRBJ1-5, with D hard to call. Per germline, CDR1 LGHNA and CDR2 YNFKEQ. V was pared by 1 base and J by 9 bases, with 13 bases between. The CDR3 is 14 residues long. This chain's CDR3 is CASSQANDGVPQHF. In DNA, the CDR3 is TGTGCCAGCAGCCAAGCCAACGACGGGGTGCCCCAGCATTTT.

This sequence joins TRBV7-2 and TRBJ2-1; D is unclear. CDR1 SGHTA and CDR2 FQGNSA come from the germline V gene. The CDR3 extends over 13 amino acids. V lost 2 bases to trimming and J lost 5 bases, with 7 bases between them. The CDR3 region has the DNA TGTGCCAGCAGCTTAATGGTTAACAATGAGCAGTTCTTC. Residues: CASSLMVNNEQFF.

The chain joins TRBV19 to TRBJ2-1; 10 bases match TRBD2. V gave up 9 bases and J gave up 7 bases; unmatched junction bases: 6. There are 13 residues in the CDR3. CDR1 is LNHDA and CDR2 is SQIVND in the germline V gene (reference sequence). The CDR3 loop is CASTILAGNEQFF. CDR3 bases: TGTGCCAGCACCATACTAGCGGGAAATGAGCAGTTCTTC.

The chain couples TRBV5-4 to TRBJ2-1; TRBD1 agrees at 7 bases. Germline V gene data show CDR1 as SGHNT and CDR2 as YYREEE (reference sequence). This CDR3 comprises 14 residues. Unmatched junction bases numbered 6, after V lost 0 bases and J lost 9 bases. CDR3 in amino acids: CASSLAQGIGEQFF. For the CDR3, the DNA is TGTGCCAGCAGCTTGGCACAGGGGATTGGTGAGCAGTTCTTC. The full variable domain, its missing parts supplied by reference TRBV5-4 and TRBJ2-1, is ETGVTQSPTHLIKTRGQQVTLRCSSQSGHNTVSWYQQALGQGPQFIFQYYREEENGRGNFPPRFSGLQFPNYSSELNVNALELDDSALYLCASSLAQGIGEQFFGPGTRLTVL.

The rearrangement joins TRBV10-3 to TRBJ2-2; D unresolved. The germline gives CDR1 ENHRY, CDR2 SYGVKD. V lost 10 bases to trimming and J lost 5 bases, with 14 bases between them. The CDR3 spans 13 residues. CDR3 bases: TGTGCCAGCGGTTGGTCGGATACCGGGGAGCTGTTTTTT. It yields the protein CASGWSDTGELFF.

V is TRBV28 and J is TRBJ2-7, with 12 nucleotides matching TRBD2. Germline loops: CDR1 MDHEN, CDR2 SYDVKM. The trim removed 10 bases at V and 3 bases at J, leaving 7 bases unmatched. This CDR3 is built from 14 residues. This CDR3 reads CATRTSGNIYEQYF. CDR3 DNA sequence: TGTGCCACCCGGACTAGCGGGAACATCTACGAGCAGTACTTC.

The chain links TRBV5-4 to TRBJ2-3; D not resolved. The CDR3 is 12 amino acids. The V gene's germline CDR1 is SGHNT and CDR2 YYREEE (reference sequence). The ends were cut back, 4 bases at V and 0 bases at J, with 3 bases in the middle. CDR3 region: CASSLSTDTQYF. In DNA form, the CDR3 reads TGTGCCAGCAGCCTAAGCACAGATACGCAGTATTTT.

This chain joins TRBV27 and TRBJ2-3; D could derive from TRBD1 or TRBD2 (5 bases each). V lost 4 bases and J lost 3, with 17 bases in between. The length of the CDR3 is 16 residues. The germline V gene encodes CDR1 MNHEY and CDR2 SMNVEV (reference sequence). The chain's CDR3 is CASSSPPGWGTDTQYF. CDR3 coding DNA: TGTGCCAGCAGTTCCCCTCCAGGATGGGGGACAGATACGCAGTATTTT.

The genes are TRBV9 and TRBJ2-2, with no clear D. V shed 5 bases and J shed 2 bases, with 7 bases lying between them. The CDR3 totals 13 residues. Germline CDR1 is SGDLS and CDR2 is YYNGEE. The DNA for the CDR3 is TGTGCCAGCAGTAGAGGTAACACCGGGGAGCTGTTTTTT. Protein sequence: CASSRGNTGELFF.

The chain combines TRBV6-1 with TRBJ2-5; D is unresolved. The germline CDR1 and CDR2 sequences are MNHNS and SASEGT. The ends were cut back, 5 bases at V and 4 bases at J, with 2 bases in the middle. CDR3 length: 10 amino acids. In DNA, the CDR3 is TGTGCCAGCAGTTCAGAGACCCAGTACTTC. Protein sequence: CASSSETQYF.

The chain employs TRBV27 and TRBJ2-7; D gene uncertain. V dropped 5 bases and J dropped 9 bases, with 17 bases sitting between them. Germline V gene sequence: CDR1 MNHEY, CDR2 SMNVEV (reference sequence). CDR3 length: 13 amino acids. CDR3 amino acids: CASSPSNPLLQYF. The CDR3 DNA is TGTGCCAGCAGTCCATCAAACCCCTTACTGCAGTACTTC.

The genes are TRBV7-8 and TRBJ1-5, with 7 bases that match TRBD1. The V gene's germline CDR1 is SGHVS and CDR2 FQNEAQ. CDR3 size: 15 residues. V gave up 5 bases and J gave up 6 bases; unmatched junction bases: 10. In nucleotides, the CDR3 is TGTGCCAGCAGCAAAGGACAGGACGATGGTCAGCCCCAGCATTTT. Translating gives CASSKGQDDGQPQHF.

This chain joins TRBV18 and TRBJ2-2, with D maybe TRBD1 (6 bases). Germline-derived CDR1 and CDR2 are KGHSH and LQKENI. The V and J ends lost 10 bases and 3 bases respectively, with 15 bases between them. The CDR3 totals 14 residues. The CDR3 nucleotides are TGTGCCACAAAAGAGGACAGATACACCGGGGAGCTGTTTTTT. This gives the protein CATKEDRYTGELFF.

Worth noting for this clone: At the DNA level, this CDR3 is encoded by other sequences in the same sample as well. The chain carries TRBV9 and TRBJ2-3; perhaps TRBD2 as D (5 bases). Germline assignment: CDR1 SGDLS and CDR2 YYNGEE. The CDR3 totals 14 residues. Trimming removed 0 bases at V and 3 bases at J, with 8 bases between. CDR3 region: CASSVGGSTDTQYF. CDR3 sequence (DNA): TGTGCCAGCAGCGTAGGAGGGAGTACAGATACGCAGTATTTT.